This TCR beta chain originates from a study of blood T cell repertoires in COVID-19. How the authors handled the data: Cell counts per sample came from amplifying reference gene primers. The assay was immunoSEQ multiplex PCR, and TCRdb's table has in-frame clones only and misses some. That table supplies the V and J calls and clone size; D and trimming were determined from the DNA. The data contain about 99,000 clones, around 90% of them singletons. The V end was cut by 6 bases, the J end by 3 bases, with 11 bases between. Germline assignment: CDR1 MNHEY and CDR2 SVGAGI. The CDR3 contains 13 residues.

The sequencing input was peripheral blood. This chain uses TRBV6-5 with TRBJ1-2, with D perhaps TRBD1 (5 bases). This TCR derives from an elderly woman in a cohort sampled during active COVID-19. CDR3 coding DNA: TGTGCCAGCAGCCAGGGACTGTACTATGGCTACACCTTC. Amino acid sequence: CASSQGLYYGYTF.